This T cell receptor (beta chain) was sequenced for a study of blood T cell repertoires in COVID-19. Looking at the study overall: PBMCs, B-cell-depleted T cells, or T cells provided the cDNA or gDNA that made up the material.

Assay: immunoSEQ multiplex PCR; the TCRdb copy retains only in-frame clones and omits some. The data show roughly 180,000 clones, 75% to 85% seen once. The germline gives CDR1 SGHTA, CDR2 FQGNSA. This CDR3 is 14 amino acids long. The V and J ends lost 1 base and 4 bases respectively, with 10 bases between them. This TCR came from a woman aged 40-49 years with COVID-19, enrolled during active disease. The sequenced sample was peripheral blood. The chain joins TRBV7-2 to TRBJ2-5, with a tentative D call TRBD1 (5 bases). This CDR3 reads CASSLVQGRETQYF. The CDR3 DNA sequence: TGTGCCAGCAGCTTAGTCCAGGGAAGAGAGACCCAGTACTTC. Together with reference TRBV7-2 and TRBJ2-5, the CDR3 gives the full variable domain: GAGVSQSPSNKVTEKGKDVELRCDPISGHTALYWYRQSLGQGLEFLIYFQGNSAPDKSGLPSDRFSAERTGGSVSTLTIQRTQQEDSAVYLCASSLVQGRETQYFGPGTRLLVL.